This T cell receptor (beta chain) was found in a study of cytomegalovirus exposure and HLA in healthy donors. TCRdb's table, derived via immunoSEQ multiplex PCR, lists solely in-frame clones and lacks some. This table has about 130,000 clones, over 80% appearing once. General study findings and limits: Later, an analysis found that TCR clusters from the first cohort tended to co-occur in the roughly 120 validation repertoires. Testing in vitro showed three CMV-associated chains specific for CMV antigens.

A note on this clone: Its antigen remains unknown.

Between the trimmed V and J ends, which lost 4 bases and 5 bases, there was a span of 17 bases. CDR3 length: 15 amino acids. Germline CDR1 is SGHAT and CDR2 is FQNNGV. The sample consisted of PBMCs. This chain connects TRBV11-2 to TRBJ2-5; a weak D match, TRBD1 (6 bases). The origin of this receptor is a woman in her 30s in good health and CMV-seropositive. The CDR3 nucleotides read TGTGCCAGCAGCTCGAAACAGGGATTCCTGGAGACCCAGTACTTC. Protein: CASSSKQGFLETQYF.